One TCR beta chain is described in this entry. This sample is drawn from a study of technical replicates of blood from a few donors. TCRdb's copy holds only in-frame clones and misses some; the assay was immunoSEQ multiplex PCR. The table shows 45,000 to 65,000 clones, with 94% occurring only once. The CDR3 spans 17 residues. Between the trimmed V and J ends, which lost 2 bases and 2 bases, there was a span of 15 bases. Germline CDR1 reads WNHNN; CDR2 reads SYGVQD (reference sequence). The sequence came from a human donor in good health. V and J are TRBV10-1 and TRBJ2-2; a possible D gene is TRBD2 (6 bases). The material sequenced was T cells isolated from PBMCs. The CDR3 nucleotides are TGCGCCAGCAGTGAGGGCAGGCCAGCGGGTAACACCGGGGAGCTGTTTTTT. The encoded protein is CASSEGRPAGNTGELFF.